This TCR beta chain was observed in a study of low-dose radiotherapy and immunotherapy resistance in tumors. cDNA synthesis used a TRAV/TRBV-specific primer set for both chains. A roughly 20-cycle PCR with a constant-region primer and V-primer adapter amplified TCRs. TCRdb re-derived calls from the reads in MiXCR, one entry per CDR3 protein. The sample includes some 100,000 distinct CDR3 sequences, roughly 20% of them seen just once. The V and J ends lost 5 bases and 4 bases respectively, with 14 bases between them. There are 13 residues in the CDR3. Germline V CDR1 and CDR2: SQVTM, ANQGSEA. The time point here: after trial treatment. The treatment denotes: LDRT plus nivolumab, ipilimumab, low-dose cyclophosphamide and aspirin (RACIN trial).

The sequence was collected from a male donor with prostate cancer. The chain joins TRBV29-1 to TRBJ1-1; D is perhaps TRBD1 (5 bases). The input for sequencing was PBMCs, taken after low-dose radiotherapy plus immunotherapy. The CDR3 nucleotides read TGCAGCGTTATCAGGGTTGAAGGCACTGAAGCTTTCTTT. This translates into CSVIRVEGTEAFF.